These T cell receptor beta chains were read from a single sample in a study of shared clonotypes between healthy human individuals. The table came from immunoSEQ multiplex PCR; TCRdb's copy has only in-frame clones and leaves some out. The sample lists hundreds of thousands of clones, roughly 80% seen once, with around 13% in the top ten. The sequenced sample consisted of PBMCs. Source of these receptors: a woman aged 40 to 49 in good health. Some clones in this sample may be carry-over from other donors' samples. Both conserved end residues are part of each CDR3. D genes are given only for firm matches. Some rows have no size entry. The others give once, few or many, or a class for an expanded clone.

v_call: TRBV15
d_call: -
clone_size: -
j_call: TRBJ1-1
cdr3_aa: CATRPWGKETEAFF
cdr3_nt: TGTGCCACCAGACCGTGGGGGAAGGAGACTGAAGCTTTCTTT

v_call: TRBV14
d_call: TRBD2
clone_size: -
j_call: TRBJ2-7
cdr3_aa: CASSQDRGGSGAYEQYF
cdr3_nt: TGTGCCAGCAGCCAAGATAGGGGTGGTAGCGGGGCCTACGAGCAGTACTTC

v_call: TRBV13
d_call: -
clone_size: -
j_call: TRBJ2-1
cdr3_aa: CASSPDSRDHNEQFF
cdr3_nt: TGTGCCAGCAGCCCGGACAGTCGGGACCACAATGAGCAGTTCTTC

v_call: TRBV11-2
d_call: TRBD1
clone_size: -
j_call: TRBJ1-2
cdr3_aa: CASSPGQGGYTF
cdr3_nt: TGTGCCAGCAGCCCGGGACAGGGGGGCTACACCTTC

v_call: TRBV5-1
d_call: -
clone_size: -
j_call: TRBJ2-1
cdr3_aa: CASSTDGDNEQFF
cdr3_nt: TGCGCCAGCAGCACGGACGGGGACAATGAGCAGTTCTTC

v_call: TRBV10-3
d_call: TRBD2
clone_size: -
j_call: TRBJ2-2
cdr3_aa: CASSRGGLEAAGELFF
cdr3_nt: TGTGCCAGCTCGCGAGGGGGACTAGAAGCTGCCGGGGAGCTGTTTTTT

v_call: TRBV7-6
d_call: -
clone_size: -
j_call: TRBJ2-7
cdr3_aa: CASSLGLGYEQYF
cdr3_nt: TGTGCCAGCAGCTTAGGACTAGGCTACGAGCAGTACTTC

v_call: TRBV9
d_call: -
clone_size: -
j_call: TRBJ2-7
cdr3_aa: CASSAQQGPTYEQYF
cdr3_nt: TGTGCCAGCAGCGCCCAACAGGGACCAACCTACGAGCAGTACTTC

v_call: TRBV13
d_call: TRBD1
clone_size: -
j_call: TRBJ1-1
cdr3_aa: CASSSRGLNTEAFF
cdr3_nt: TGTGCCAGCAGCTCCAGGGGGCTGAACACTGAAGCTTTCTTT

v_call: TRBV7-3
d_call: -
clone_size: -
j_call: TRBJ2-2
cdr3_aa: CASSQAGVTGELFF
cdr3_nt: TGTGCCAGCAGCCAAGCCGGAGTTACCGGGGAGCTGTTTTTT

v_call: TRBV5-1
d_call: -
clone_size: -
j_call: TRBJ2-2
cdr3_aa: CASSLVSSANTGELFF
cdr3_nt: TGCGCCAGCAGCTTGGTTTCTAGCGCGAACACCGGGGAGCTGTTTTTT

v_call: TRBV11-2
d_call: -
clone_size: -
j_call: TRBJ2-7
cdr3_aa: CASSLEAPYSYEQYF
cdr3_nt: TGTGCCAGCAGCTTAGAGGCCCCTTACTCCTACGAGCAGTACTTC

v_call: TRBV11-2
d_call: -
clone_size: -
j_call: TRBJ1-3
cdr3_aa: CASSLGGRVSGNTIYF
cdr3_nt: TGTGCCAGCAGCTTAGGAGGACGGGTCTCTGGAAACACCATATATTTT

v_call: TRBV4-1
d_call: -
clone_size: -
j_call: TRBJ1-4
cdr3_aa: CASSLLWALKNEKLFF
cdr3_nt: TGCGCCAGCAGCCTCCTGTGGGCGTTAAAGAATGAAAAACTGTTTTTT

v_call: TRBV5-4
d_call: TRBD1
clone_size: -
j_call: TRBJ2-2
cdr3_aa: CASSWGQGDTGELFF
cdr3_nt: TGTGCCAGCAGCTGGGGACAGGGTGACACCGGGGAGCTGTTTTTT

v_call: TRBV29-1
d_call: TRBD2
clone_size: -
j_call: TRBJ2-3
cdr3_aa: CSVESSGLGDTQYF
cdr3_nt: TGCAGCGTTGAGAGTAGCGGGTTGGGTGATACGCAGTATTTT

v_call: TRBV7-8
d_call: TRBD1
clone_size: -
j_call: TRBJ2-2
cdr3_aa: CASSPGQGGTGELFF
cdr3_nt: TGTGCCAGCAGCCCAGGACAGGGGGGCACCGGGGAGCTGTTTTTT

v_call: TRBV2
d_call: TRBD1
clone_size: -
j_call: TRBJ2-7
cdr3_aa: CASSEDFLDRGYEQYF
cdr3_nt: TGTGCCAGCAGTGAGGATTTTCTAGACAGGGGATACGAGCAGTACTTC

v_call: TRBV2
d_call: -
clone_size: -
j_call: TRBJ2-6
cdr3_aa: CASSADKSGANVLTF
cdr3_nt: TGTGCCAGCAGTGCCGATAAATCTGGGGCCAACGTCCTGACTTTC

v_call: TRBV6-5
d_call: -
clone_size: -
j_call: TRBJ2-6
cdr3_aa: CASNEPGANVLTF
cdr3_nt: TGTGCCAGCAACGAGCCTGGGGCCAACGTCCTGACTTTC

v_call: TRBV7-3
d_call: -
clone_size: -
j_call: TRBJ1-2
cdr3_aa: CASSLGHREDGYTF
cdr3_nt: TGTGCCAGCAGCCTAGGTCACAGGGAGGATGGCTACACCTTC

v_call: TRBV6-1
d_call: -
clone_size: -
j_call: TRBJ2-5
cdr3_aa: CASSPQGPGETQYF
cdr3_nt: TGTGCCAGCAGTCCACAGGGTCCCGGGGAGACCCAGTACTTC

v_call: TRBV11-2
d_call: TRBD1
clone_size: -
j_call: TRBJ2-7
cdr3_aa: CASSLAGTGHEQYF
cdr3_nt: TGTGCCAGCAGCTTAGCCGGGACAGGGCACGAGCAGTACTTC

v_call: TRBV30
d_call: -
clone_size: -
j_call: TRBJ2-7
cdr3_aa: CAWSGQGLNEQYF
cdr3_nt: TGTGCCTGGAGTGGCCAGGGGCTTAACGAGCAGTACTTC

v_call: TRBV2
d_call: -
clone_size: -
j_call: TRBJ2-1
cdr3_aa: CASSPLRGNEQFF
cdr3_nt: TGTGCCAGCAGCCCACTCAGAGGTAATGAGCAGTTCTTC

v_call: TRBV6-5
d_call: TRBD2
clone_size: -
j_call: TRBJ2-7
cdr3_aa: CASKPGLAFNEQYF
cdr3_nt: TGTGCCAGCAAACCGGGACTAGCTTTCAACGAGCAGTACTTC

v_call: TRBV19
d_call: -
clone_size: few
j_call: TRBJ1-1
cdr3_aa: CASSGVGTAEAFF
cdr3_nt: TGTGCCAGTAGTGGAGTAGGGACGGCGGAAGCTTTCTTT

v_call: TRBV2
d_call: -
clone_size: -
j_call: TRBJ1-2
cdr3_aa: CAGHRGVAANYGYTF
cdr3_nt: TGTGCCGGCCACAGAGGGGTGGCTGCTAACTATGGCTACACCTTC

v_call: TRBV7-3
d_call: TRBD2
clone_size: -
j_call: TRBJ2-1
cdr3_aa: CASSSGLAGVNEQFF
cdr3_nt: TGTGCCAGCAGCTCGGGACTAGCGGGAGTCAATGAGCAGTTCTTC

v_call: TRBV19
d_call: -
clone_size: -
j_call: TRBJ2-7
cdr3_aa: CASNGPAHHILYEQYF
cdr3_nt: TGTGCCAGTAATGGCCCAGCGCACCACATACTCTACGAGCAGTACTTC

v_call: TRBV4-2
d_call: TRBD1
clone_size: -
j_call: TRBJ2-7
cdr3_aa: CASSQAGTGSWEQYF
cdr3_nt: TGTGCCAGCAGCCAAGCCGGGACAGGGTCCTGGGAGCAGTACTTC

v_call: TRBV7-3
d_call: -
clone_size: -
j_call: TRBJ2-5
cdr3_aa: CASSRTGTETQYF
cdr3_nt: TGTGCCAGCAGCCGTACAGGGACGGAGACCCAGTACTTC

v_call: TRBV7-9
d_call: -
clone_size: -
j_call: TRBJ2-2
cdr3_aa: CASSLDSQLNTGELFF
cdr3_nt: TGTGCCAGCAGCTTAGATTCTCAGCTGAACACCGGGGAGCTGTTTTTT

v_call: TRBV28
d_call: TRBD1
clone_size: few
j_call: TRBJ2-6
cdr3_aa: CASSPGQASGANVLTF
cdr3_nt: TGTGCCAGCAGTCCGGGACAGGCCTCTGGGGCCAACGTCCTGACTTTC

v_call: TRBV28
d_call: -
clone_size: -
j_call: TRBJ1-2
cdr3_aa: CASSWSGYGYTF
cdr3_nt: TGTGCCAGCAGTTGGTCCGGGTACGGCTACACCTTC

v_call: TRBV27
d_call: -
clone_size: -
j_call: TRBJ2-1
cdr3_aa: CASSVRGTVPYNEQFF
cdr3_nt: TGTGCCAGCAGTGTACGGGGTACTGTCCCCTACAATGAGCAGTTCTTC

v_call: TRBV5-4
d_call: -
clone_size: -
j_call: TRBJ2-1
cdr3_aa: CASSLGGPSGRNEQFF
cdr3_nt: TGTGCCAGCAGCTTGGGGGGACCCTCCGGACGCAATGAGCAGTTCTTC

v_call: TRBV4-3
d_call: -
clone_size: -
j_call: TRBJ2-7
cdr3_aa: CASSQGRGLFEQYF
cdr3_nt: TGCGCCAGCAGCCAAGGGAGGGGGCTCTTCGAGCAGTACTTC

v_call: TRBV6-1
d_call: TRBD2
clone_size: -
j_call: TRBJ2-7
cdr3_aa: CASSEAWAGVSYEQYF
cdr3_nt: TGTGCCAGCAGTGAAGCGTGGGCGGGGGTATCCTACGAGCAGTACTTC

v_call: TRBV5-4
d_call: -
clone_size: once
j_call: TRBJ2-3
cdr3_aa: CASSQTAGSTDTQYF
cdr3_nt: TGTGCCAGCAGCCAAACCGCGGGTAGCACAGATACGCAGTATTTT

v_call: TRBV5-4
d_call: TRBD1
clone_size: once
j_call: TRBJ2-7
cdr3_aa: CASSPWTGGEQYF
cdr3_nt: TGTGCCAGCAGCCCCTGGACAGGGGGCGAGCAGTACTTC

v_call: TRBV2
d_call: -
clone_size: -
j_call: TRBJ2-1
cdr3_aa: CASSPDRIGEQFF
cdr3_nt: TGTGCCAGCAGTCCAGACAGGATCGGCGAGCAGTTCTTC

v_call: TRBV29-1
d_call: TRBD1
clone_size: -
j_call: TRBJ1-2
cdr3_aa: CSVQGAGGYTF
cdr3_nt: TGCAGCGTACAGGGGGCGGGTGGCTACACCTTC

v_call: TRBV28
d_call: -
clone_size: many
j_call: TRBJ1-5
cdr3_aa: CASSTNVAFGNQPQHF
cdr3_nt: TGTGCCAGCAGCACAAACGTCGCCTTTGGCAATCAGCCCCAGCATTTT

v_call: TRBV27
d_call: TRBD1
clone_size: -
j_call: TRBJ1-4
cdr3_aa: CASRPQGAGTNEKLFF
cdr3_nt: TGTGCCAGCAGACCTCAGGGGGCTGGAACTAATGAAAAACTGTTTTTT

v_call: TRBV11-2
d_call: TRBD2
clone_size: -
j_call: TRBJ2-5
cdr3_aa: CASSSLAGSSWEWETQYF
cdr3_nt: TGTGCCAGCAGCTCCCTAGCGGGAAGCTCCTGGGAATGGGAGACCCAGTACTTC

v_call: TRBV27
d_call: TRBD1
clone_size: few
j_call: TRBJ2-1
cdr3_aa: CASSQYRGDNEQFF
cdr3_nt: TGTGCCAGCAGTCAGTACAGGGGCGACAATGAGCAGTTCTTC

v_call: TRBV28
d_call: -
clone_size: -
j_call: TRBJ1-4
cdr3_aa: CASTEGGNEKLFF
cdr3_nt: TGTGCCAGCACGGAGGGGGGGAATGAAAAACTGTTTTTT

v_call: TRBV4-2
d_call: TRBD2
clone_size: -
j_call: TRBJ2-5
cdr3_aa: CASSRRGGRRTSGRASKETQYF
cdr3_nt: TGTGCCAGCAGCCGCCGGGGGGGGCGCAGGACTAGCGGGAGGGCGTCAAAAGAGACCCAGTACTTC

v_call: TRBV19
d_call: -
clone_size: once
j_call: TRBJ2-7
cdr3_aa: CASSIYRGTESYEQYF
cdr3_nt: TGTGCCAGTAGTATTTATAGAGGGACGGAATCCTACGAGCAGTACTTC

v_call: TRBV5-1
d_call: -
clone_size: -
j_call: TRBJ2-1
cdr3_aa: CASSFQGSSYNEQFF
cdr3_nt: TGCGCCAGCTCATTTCAGGGCTCCTCCTACAATGAGCAGTTCTTC

v_call: TRBV6-1
d_call: TRBD1
clone_size: -
j_call: TRBJ2-1
cdr3_aa: CASNRDRDLGQFF
cdr3_nt: TGTGCCAGCAACCGGGACAGGGATTTAGGGCAGTTCTTC

v_call: TRBV6-4
d_call: -
clone_size: -
j_call: TRBJ2-1
cdr3_aa: CAAQGEGNEQFF
cdr3_nt: TGTGCCGCCCAGGGGGAGGGCAATGAGCAGTTCTTC

v_call: TRBV4-2
d_call: -
clone_size: many
j_call: TRBJ1-2
cdr3_aa: CASSPGSGREYGYGYTF
cdr3_nt: TGTGCCAGCAGCCCAGGGTCGGGCAGGGAGTACGGCTATGGCTACACCTTC

v_call: TRBV6-6
d_call: TRBD1
clone_size: -
j_call: TRBJ1-4
cdr3_aa: CASSTGDGGKLFF
cdr3_nt: TGTGCCAGCAGTACAGGGGATGGGGGAAAACTGTTTTTT